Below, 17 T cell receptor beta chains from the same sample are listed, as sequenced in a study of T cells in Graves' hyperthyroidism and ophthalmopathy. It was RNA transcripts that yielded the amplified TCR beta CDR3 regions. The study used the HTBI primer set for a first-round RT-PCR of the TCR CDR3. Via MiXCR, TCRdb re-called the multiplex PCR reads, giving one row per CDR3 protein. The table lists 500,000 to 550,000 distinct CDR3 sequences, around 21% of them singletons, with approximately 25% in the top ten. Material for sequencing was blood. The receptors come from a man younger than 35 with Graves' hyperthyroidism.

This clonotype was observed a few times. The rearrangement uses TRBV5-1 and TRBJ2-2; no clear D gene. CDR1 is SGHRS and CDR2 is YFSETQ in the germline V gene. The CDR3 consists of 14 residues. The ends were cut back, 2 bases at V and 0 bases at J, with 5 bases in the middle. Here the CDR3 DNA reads TGCGCCAGCAGCTTCACATCGAACACCGGGGAGCTGTTTTTT. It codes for CASSFTSNTGELFF.

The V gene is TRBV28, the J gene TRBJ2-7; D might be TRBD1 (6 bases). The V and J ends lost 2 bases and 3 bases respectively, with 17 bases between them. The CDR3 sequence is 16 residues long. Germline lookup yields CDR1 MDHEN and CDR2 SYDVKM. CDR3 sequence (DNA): TGTGCCAGCAGTTTACGGACAGAACCAATTAGCTACGAGCAGTACTTC. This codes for CASSLRTEPISYEQYF.

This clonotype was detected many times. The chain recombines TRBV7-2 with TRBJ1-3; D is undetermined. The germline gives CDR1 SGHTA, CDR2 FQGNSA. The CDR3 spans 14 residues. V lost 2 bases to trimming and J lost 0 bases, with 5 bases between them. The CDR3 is CASSLYSSGNTIYF. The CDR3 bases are TGTGCCAGCAGCTTATACAGCTCTGGAAACACCATATATTTT.

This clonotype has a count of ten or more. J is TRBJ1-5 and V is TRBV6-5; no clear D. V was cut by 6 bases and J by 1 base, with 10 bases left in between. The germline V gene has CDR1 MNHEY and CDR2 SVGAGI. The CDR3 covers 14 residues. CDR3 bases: TGTGCCAGCAGAAGTATCGAGAGCAATCAGCCCCAGCATTTT. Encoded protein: CASRSIESNQPQHF.

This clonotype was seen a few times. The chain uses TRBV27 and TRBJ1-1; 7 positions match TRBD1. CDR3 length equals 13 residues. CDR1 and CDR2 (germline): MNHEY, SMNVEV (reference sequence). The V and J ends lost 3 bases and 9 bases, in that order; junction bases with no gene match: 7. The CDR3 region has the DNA TGTGCCAGCAGTTTCAACAGGGGTGAAAAAGCTTTCTTT. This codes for CASSFNRGEKAFF.

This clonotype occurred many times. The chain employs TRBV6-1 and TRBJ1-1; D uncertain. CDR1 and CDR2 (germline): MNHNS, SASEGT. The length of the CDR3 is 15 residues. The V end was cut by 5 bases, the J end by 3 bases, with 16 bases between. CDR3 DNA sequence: TGTGCCAGCAGTACAATGGGGTCCCGGGACACTGAAGCTTTCTTT. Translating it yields CASSTMGSRDTEAFF.

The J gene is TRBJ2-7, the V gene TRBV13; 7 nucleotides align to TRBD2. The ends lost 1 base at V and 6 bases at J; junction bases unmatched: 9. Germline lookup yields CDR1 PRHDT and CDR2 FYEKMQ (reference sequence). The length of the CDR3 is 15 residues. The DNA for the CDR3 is TGTGCCAGCAGCTTAGTGGGGCGGGAGTCAGCCGAGCAGTACTTC. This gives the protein CASSLVGRESAEQYF.

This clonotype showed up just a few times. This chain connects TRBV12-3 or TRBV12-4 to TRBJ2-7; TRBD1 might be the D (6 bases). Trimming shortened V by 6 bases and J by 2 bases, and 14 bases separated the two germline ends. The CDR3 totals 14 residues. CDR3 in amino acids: CASSPGHGPYEQYF. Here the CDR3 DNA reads TGTGCCAGCAGCCCGGGACATGGCCCCTACGAGCAGTACTTC.

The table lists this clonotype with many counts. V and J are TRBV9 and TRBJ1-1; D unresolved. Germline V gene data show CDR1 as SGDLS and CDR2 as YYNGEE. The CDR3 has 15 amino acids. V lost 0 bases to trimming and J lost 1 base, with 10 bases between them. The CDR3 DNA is TGTGCCAGCAGCGTAGGGAGGTCGGCGAACACTGAAGCTTTCTTT. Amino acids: CASSVGRSANTEAFF. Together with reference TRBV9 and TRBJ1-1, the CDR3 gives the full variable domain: DSGVTQTPKHLITATGQRVTLRCSPRSGDLSVYWYQQSLDQGLQFLIQYYNGEERAKGNILERFSAQQFPDLHSELNLSSLELGDSALYFCASSVGRSANTEAFFGQGTRLTVV.

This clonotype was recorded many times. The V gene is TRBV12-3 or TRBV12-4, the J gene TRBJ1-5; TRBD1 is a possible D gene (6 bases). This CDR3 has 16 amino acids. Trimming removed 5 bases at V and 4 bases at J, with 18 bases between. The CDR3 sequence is CASSQTGRTKNQPQHF. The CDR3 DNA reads TGTGCCAGCAGTCAAACAGGGCGTACAAAGAATCAGCCCCAGCATTTT.

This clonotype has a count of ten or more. CDR3 in DNA: TGTGCCAGCAGTTCAACAGTCCCAGTGAACACTGAAGCTTTCTTT. This gives the protein CASSSTVPVNTEAFF. V gene TRBV28 combines with J gene TRBJ1-1; no definite D call. The CDR3 is 15 amino acids. Germline CDR1 and CDR2: MDHEN and SYDVKM. V was pared by 4 bases and J by 0 bases, with 12 bases between.

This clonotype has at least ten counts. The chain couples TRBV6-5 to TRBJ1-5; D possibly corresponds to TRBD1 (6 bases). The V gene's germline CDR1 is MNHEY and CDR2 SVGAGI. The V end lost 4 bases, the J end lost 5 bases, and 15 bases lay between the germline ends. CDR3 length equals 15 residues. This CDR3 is CASSSHRVGDQPQHF. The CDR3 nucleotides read TGTGCCAGCAGTTCACACAGGGTTGGAGATCAGCCCCAGCATTTT.

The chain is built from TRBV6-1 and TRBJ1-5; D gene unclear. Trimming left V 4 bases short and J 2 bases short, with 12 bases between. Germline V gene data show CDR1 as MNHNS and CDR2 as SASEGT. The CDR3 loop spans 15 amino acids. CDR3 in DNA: TGTGCCAGCAGTGTCCTAAAGCGTGGCAATCAGCCCCAGCATTTT. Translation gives CASSVLKRGNQPQHF.

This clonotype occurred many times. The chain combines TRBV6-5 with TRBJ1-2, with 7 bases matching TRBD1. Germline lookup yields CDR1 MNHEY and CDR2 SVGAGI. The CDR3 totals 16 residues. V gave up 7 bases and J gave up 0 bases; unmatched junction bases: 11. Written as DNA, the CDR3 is TGTGCCAGCACCTCGTACCGCGACAGGGCTAACTATGGCTACACCTTC. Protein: CASTSYRDRANYGYTF.

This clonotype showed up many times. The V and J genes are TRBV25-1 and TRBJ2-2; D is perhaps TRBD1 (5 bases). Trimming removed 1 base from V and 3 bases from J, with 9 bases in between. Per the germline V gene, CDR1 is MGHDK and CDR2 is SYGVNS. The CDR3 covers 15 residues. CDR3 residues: CASSEWAGHTGELFF. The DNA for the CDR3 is TGTGCCAGCAGTGAATGGGCAGGGCACACCGGGGAGCTGTTTTTT.

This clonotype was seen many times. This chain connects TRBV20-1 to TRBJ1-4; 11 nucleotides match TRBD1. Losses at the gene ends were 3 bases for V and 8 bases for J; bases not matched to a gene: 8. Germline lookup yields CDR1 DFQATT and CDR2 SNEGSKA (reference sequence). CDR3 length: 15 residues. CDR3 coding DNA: TGCAGTGCTAGTTGGGGGACAGGGGGAGGCGAAAAACTGTTTTTT. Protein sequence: CSASWGTGGGEKLFF.

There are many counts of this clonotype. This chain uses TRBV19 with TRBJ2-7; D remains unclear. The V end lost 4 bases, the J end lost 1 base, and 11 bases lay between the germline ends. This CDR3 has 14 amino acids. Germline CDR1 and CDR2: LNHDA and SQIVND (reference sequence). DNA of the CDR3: TGTGCCAGTAGTACGGGCAGCCGATCCTACGAGCAGTACTTC. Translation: CASSTGSRSYEQYF.